One T cell receptor (beta chain) is described in this entry. RNA, once extracted, was reverse transcribed into cDNA for use as the sequencing template. Profiled with immunoSEQ multiplex PCR; TCRdb holds only in-frame clones, not every one. The profile shows fewer than 250,000 clones, 50% to 60% of them singletons. Those with alopecia areata gave lesional scalp punch biopsies and peripheral blood. The record originates from a study of CD8+ T cells in alopecia areata. In germline, CDR1 is SNHLY, CDR2 FYNNEI. Trimming took off 6 bases at V and 0 bases at J, with 6 bases between the two ends. The CDR3 runs to 12 residues.

Sequenced here: CD4+ T cells sorted from blood, sampled at week 0. This TCR was recovered from a human donor with alopecia areata. V gene TRBV2 combines with J gene TRBJ2-7, with D unclear. CDR3 bases: TGTGCCAGCAGCTGGCCCTCCTACGAGCAGTACTTC. This translates into CASSWPSYEQYF.